The 30 T cell receptor beta chains below come from one sample, sequenced in a study of blood T cell repertoires in COVID-19. Sequencing used immunoSEQ multiplex PCR; TCRdb keeps in-frame clones, though not all of them. This table has approximately 71,000 clones, about nine tenths appearing once. The sequenced sample consisted of peripheral blood. The receptors originated from a woman under 30 with acute or convalescent COVID-19.

The V and J genes are TRBV11-2 and TRBJ2-3, with a tentative D call TRBD2 (5 bases). Germline CDR1 and CDR2: SGHAT and FQNNGV. With 0 bases removed from V and 3 bases from J, the gap between germline ends came to 10 bases. CDR3 length: 15 residues. CDR3 amino acids: CASSLDKTGTDTQYF. CDR3 in DNA: TGTGCCAGCAGCTTAGATAAGACGGGGACAGATACGCAGTATTTT.

The rearrangement uses TRBV6-5 and TRBJ1-4; 10 bases match TRBD1. This CDR3 contains 15 residues. V lost 6 bases and J lost 4; bases outside the gene matches: 5. CDR1 MNHEY and CDR2 SVGAGI come from the germline V gene. Here the CDR3 reads CASRGTGAINEKLFF. The CDR3 nucleotides are TGTGCCAGCAGGGGGACAGGGGCGATTAATGAAAAACTGTTTTTT.

V gene TRBV24-1 combines with J gene TRBJ2-3; TRBD1 agrees at 7 bases. The germline CDR1 and CDR2 sequences are KGHDR and SFDVKD. V lost 3 bases to trimming and J lost 1 base; unmatched junction nucleotides: 3. This CDR3 contains 15 residues. The CDR3 DNA reads TGTGCCACCAGTGATCCGGGACAGCGCACAGATACGCAGTATTTT. Translated, it gives CATSDPGQRTDTQYF.

This sequence joins TRBV12-3 or TRBV12-4 and TRBJ2-1; TRBD1 aligns across 7 bases. J lost 9 bases, V lost 6 bases, and 8 bases had no gene match. This CDR3 region has 13 residues. The CDR3 protein is CASSRNQGVEQFF. As DNA, the CDR3 is TGTGCCAGCAGCCGGAATCAGGGGGTTGAGCAGTTCTTC.

The chain recombines TRBV7-7 with TRBJ1-5; no definite D call. The germline CDR1 and CDR2 sequences are SSHAT and FNYEAQ (reference sequence). The CDR3 sequence is 13 residues long. Trimming cost V 0 bases and J 6 bases, with 6 bases left between them. CDR3 region: CASSLAVSQPQHF. CDR3 nucleotides: TGTGCCAGCAGCTTAGCGGTCAGTCAGCCCCAGCATTTT.

This clone has more than one count but fewer than ten. This sequence joins TRBV7-8 and TRBJ2-2; 7 bases map to TRBD1. There are 15 residues in the CDR3. The V gene end was trimmed by 5 bases and the J gene end by 7 bases; junction bases not matched to a gene: 10. Germline loops: CDR1 SGHVS, CDR2 FQNEAQ. The CDR3 DNA sequence: TGTGCCAGCAGCGCCCATCAGGGGGTTGGCGGGGAGCTGTTTTTT. Residues: CASSAHQGVGGELFF.

The rearrangement uses TRBV5-1 and TRBJ1-2; TRBD1 might be the D (6 bases). From germline, CDR1 is SGHRS and CDR2 YFSETQ. The CDR3 is made up of 13 amino acids. Trimming cost V 4 bases and J 6 bases, with 13 bases left between them. The CDR3 coding sequence is TGCGCCAGCAGCCGGGCAGGGGCAGATGGCTACACCTTC. It codes for CASSRAGADGYTF.

The chain joins TRBV14 to TRBJ2-7; no clear D. In germline, CDR1 is SGHDN, CDR2 FVKESK. This CDR3 has 13 amino acids. The V gene lost 1 base and the J gene lost 0 bases, with 4 bases spanning the gap. CDR3 DNA sequence: TGTGCCAGCAGCCAAGTAAACTCCTACGAGCAGTACTTC. Residues: CASSQVNSYEQYF.

The gene calls are TRBV7-8 and TRBJ2-7, with TRBD2 identical over 11 bases. V lost 4 bases to trimming and J lost 5 bases; unmatched junction nucleotides: 7. In germline, CDR1 is SGHVS, CDR2 FQNEAQ. This CDR3 contains 15 residues. CDR3: CASSSSGTSGHEQYF. CDR3 nucleotides: TGTGCCAGCAGCTCATCCGGGACTAGCGGTCACGAGCAGTACTTC.

V gene TRBV30 combines with J gene TRBJ2-1; 7 positions agree with TRBD2. Unmatched junction bases numbered 10, after V lost 0 bases and J lost 8 bases. CDR3 size: 15 residues. Germline V gene lookup returns CDR1 GTSNPN and CDR2 SVGIG (reference sequence). CDR3 sequence: CAWSVLTGGIDEQFF. As DNA, the CDR3 is TGTGCCTGGAGTGTACTTACGGGGGGTATCGATGAGCAGTTCTTC. The full variable domain, completed using reference TRBV30 and TRBJ2-1, is SQTIHQWPATLVQPVGSPLSLECTVEGTSNPNLYWYRQAAGRGLQLLFYSVGIGQISSEVPQNLSASRPQDRQFILSSKKLLLSDSGFYLCAWSVLTGGIDEQFFGPGTRLTVL.

V is TRBV4-3 and J is TRBJ2-5; 10 nucleotides align to TRBD2. J was trimmed by 5 bases and V by 2 bases; bases with no gene match: 5. CDR3 length equals 15 residues. Germline V gene lookup returns CDR1 LGHNA and CDR2 YSLEER. DNA for the CDR3: TGCGCCAGCAGCCAAACTAGCGGGATGGTCGAGACCCAGTACTTC. Translating it yields CASSQTSGMVETQYF.

The gene calls are TRBV2 and TRBJ1-1, with no clear D. The V end was cut by 6 bases, the J end by 8 bases, with 19 bases between. Germline V CDR1 and CDR2: SNHLY, FYNNEI. The CDR3 covers 14 residues. CDR3 in amino acids: CASRNSGGGAEAFF. The DNA of the CDR3 is TGTGCCAGCAGGAACAGCGGCGGTGGCGCGGAAGCTTTCTTT.

The chain is built from TRBV6-2 or TRBV6-3 and TRBJ1-2, with D perhaps matching TRBD1 (5 bases). V lost 6 bases to trimming and J lost 2 bases, with 10 bases between them. The germline V gene has CDR1 MNHEY and CDR2 SVGEGT. This CDR3 comprises 13 residues. DNA of the CDR3: TGTGCCAGCAGCGCAGGGAGGAACTATGGCTACACCTTC. Its translation is CASSAGRNYGYTF.

This CDR3 is CASSQGPGTNEKLFF. CDR3 DNA: TGCGCCAGCAGCCAAGGCCCAGGTACTAATGAAAAACTGTTTTTT. V gene TRBV4-3 combines with J gene TRBJ1-4, with D hard to call. The ends were cut back, 1 base at V and 2 bases at J, with 8 bases in the middle. Germline CDR1 LGHNA, CDR2 YSLEER. This CDR3 spans 15 amino acids.

Here the CDR3 reads CASSRGGSGNTIYF. The CDR3 DNA reads as TGTGCCAGCAGCCGGGGGGGCTCTGGAAACACCATATATTTT. The gene calls are TRBV7-2 and TRBJ1-3; possibly TRBD1 for D (5 bases). V gave up 5 bases and J gave up 0 bases, with 8 bases separating them. The CDR3 length is 14 residues. The germline V gene has CDR1 SGHTA and CDR2 FQGNSA. Using reference TRBV7-2 and TRBJ1-3 for the parts outside the CDR3, the full variable domain is GAGVSQSPSNKVTEKGKDVELRCDPISGHTALYWYRQSLGQGLEFLIYFQGNSAPDKSGLPSDRFSAERTGGSVSTLTIQRTQQEDSAVYLCASSRGGSGNTIYFGEGSWLTVV.

The rearrangement uses TRBV30 and TRBJ2-7; 10 positions match TRBD2. V lost 0 bases and J lost 2; bases outside the gene matches: 1. Germline-derived CDR1 and CDR2 are GTSNPN and SVGIG (reference sequence). This CDR3 contains 14 residues. The chain's CDR3 is CAWSVTSGAYEQYF. The CDR3 region has the DNA TGTGCCTGGAGTGTTACTAGCGGGGCCTACGAGCAGTACTTC.

This sequence joins TRBV6-5 and TRBJ1-5, with 7 bases that match TRBD1. This CDR3 comprises 14 residues. Trimming took 6 bases from V and 3 from J; bases not matched to a gene: 5. Germline CDR1 is MNHEY and CDR2 is SVGAGI. CDR3: CASRNRGNNQPQHF. DNA of the CDR3: TGTGCCAGCAGGAACAGGGGTAACAATCAGCCCCAGCATTTT.

The rearrangement links TRBV29-1 to TRBJ1-2, with D tentatively TRBD1 (6 bases). This CDR3 is built from 11 residues. Germline values: CDR1 SQVTM, CDR2 ANQGSEA. Trimming removed 6 bases from V and 8 bases from J, with 13 bases in between. CDR3 coding DNA: TGCAGCGTAATACAGGGCGGCGGCTACACCTTC. It codes for CSVIQGGGYTF. Full variable domain (missing parts from reference TRBV29-1 and TRBJ1-2): SAVISQKPSRDICQRGTSLTIQCQVDSQVTMMFWYRQQPGQSLTLIATANQGSEATYESGFVIDKFPISRPNLTFSTLTVSNMSPEDSSIYLCSVIQGGGYTFGSGTRLTVV.

This clone appeared once. This rearrangement joins TRBV19 to TRBJ2-3; 7 nucleotides align to TRBD2. CDR1 is LNHDA, CDR2 SQIVND, per germline (reference sequence). The ends lost 6 bases at V and 5 bases at J; junction bases unmatched: 14. This CDR3 is 16 amino acids long. CDR3 nucleotides: TGTGCCAGTAGCTCAGAGGGGAGGGGCGCGATAGATACGCAGTATTTT. This codes for CASSSEGRGAIDTQYF.

The V call is TRBV30, the J call TRBJ2-5; perhaps TRBD1 as D (5 bases). V lost 0 bases to trimming and J lost 4 bases, with 18 bases between them. This CDR3 is 16 amino acids long. The germline V gene has CDR1 GTSNPN and CDR2 SVGIG (reference sequence). The chain's CDR3 is CAWSVSLGVNRETQYF. The CDR3 region has the DNA TGTGCCTGGAGTGTAAGCTTAGGGGTGAATCGAGAGACCCAGTACTTC.

The chain combines TRBV14 with TRBJ2-7, with 11 nucleotides matching TRBD1. The CDR3 loop spans 17 amino acids. The germline V gene encodes CDR1 SGHDN and CDR2 FVKESK. V shed 4 bases, J shed 3 bases, and the junction held 11 bases outside the gene matches. The CDR3, as DNA: TGTGCCAGCAGCCGAGGACAGGGGGCCCGAGGGGTCTACGAGCAGTACTTC. The encoded protein is CASSRGQGARGVYEQYF. The variable domain in full, completed from reference TRBV14 and TRBJ2-7, reads EAGVTQFPSHSVIEKGQTVTLRCDPISGHDNLYWYRRVMGKEIKFLLHFVKESKQDESGMPNNRFLAERTGGTYSTLKVQPAELEDSGVYFCASSRGQGARGVYEQYFGPGTRLTVT.

The chain joins TRBV18 to TRBJ2-1, with TRBD2 identical over 10 bases. The V gene end was trimmed by 0 bases and the J gene end by 6 bases; junction bases not matched to a gene: 5. The CDR3 extends over 16 amino acids. Germline-derived CDR1 and CDR2 are KGHSH and LQKENI. The CDR3 DNA reads as TGTGCCAGCTCACCACCGGTGCTAGCGGGAGTCAATGAGCAGTTCTTC. It is translated as CASSPPVLAGVNEQFF.

The chain employs TRBV4-2 and TRBJ1-1; unclear D gene. Germline-derived CDR1 and CDR2 are LGHNA and YNFKEQ. V was trimmed by 4 bases and J by 1 base, leaving 13 bases between them. The CDR3 loop spans 15 amino acids. The CDR3 loop is CASSPIIAENTEAFF. The CDR3 DNA reads as TGTGCCAGCAGCCCCATTATTGCAGAGAACACTGAAGCTTTCTTT.

In its sample, this clone was seen a few times. The chain is built from TRBV15 and TRBJ1-5; 10 positions match TRBD1. V trimming: 0 bases; J trimming: 6 bases; junction bases outside the gene matches: 11. This CDR3 contains 18 residues. Germline assignment: CDR1 LNHNV and CDR2 YYDKDF (reference sequence). As DNA, the CDR3 is TGTGCCACCAGCAGAGATTCCGCCACCGGGACAGGGGTTCAGCCCCAGCATTTT. Its protein product is CATSRDSATGTGVQPQHF.

This rearrangement joins TRBV4-1 to TRBJ2-3; possible D gene TRBD1, 6 bases. V was cut by 4 bases and J by 6 bases, with 14 bases left in between. In germline, CDR1 is MGHRA, CDR2 YSYEKL. CDR3 length: 14 residues. The CDR3 DNA follows: TGCGCCAGCAGCCTAACAGAAAGGGGGGATACGCAGTATTTT. The encoded protein is CASSLTERGDTQYF.

In its sample, this clone was seen once. This CDR3 is CSASLQDRVVEQYF. Here the CDR3 DNA reads TGCAGTGCTAGTCTCCAGGACAGGGTTGTAGAGCAGTACTTC. The rearrangement joins TRBV20-1 to TRBJ2-7, with 8 positions matching TRBD1. Germline CDR1 and CDR2: DFQATT and SNEGSKA (reference sequence). Trimming took 3 bases from V and 7 from J; bases not matched to a gene: 11. The CDR3 covers 14 residues.

The rearrangement uses TRBV4-1 and TRBJ1-1; 7 positions match TRBD1. The length of the CDR3 is 16 residues. The V segment lost 0 bases and the J segment 1 base; nucleotides outside the gene matches: 5. From germline, CDR1 is MGHRA and CDR2 YSYEKL. As DNA, the CDR3 is TGCGCCAGCAGCCAAGATCGTGGGACAGCGAACACTGAAGCTTTCTTT. Protein: CASSQDRGTANTEAFF.

The chain joins TRBV18 to TRBJ1-2, with 11 nucleotides matching TRBD1. The trim removed 4 bases at V and 3 bases at J, leaving 7 bases unmatched. This CDR3 is built from 16 residues. The germline V gene encodes CDR1 KGHSH and CDR2 LQKENI. The CDR3 here is CASSHRTGGRDYGYTF. The DNA of the CDR3 is TGTGCCAGCTCACACCGGACAGGGGGCAGGGACTATGGCTACACCTTC.

This chain uses TRBV7-9 with TRBJ2-2; D not certain. Germline CDR1 SEHNR, CDR2 FQNEAQ (reference sequence). The germline V and J ends were trimmed by 2 bases and 4 bases, with 8 bases remaining between them. This CDR3 is built from 14 residues. CDR3 coding DNA: TGTGCCAGCAGCTTACACTACCTCACCGGGGAGCTGTTTTTT. It translates to CASSLHYLTGELFF. Complete variable domain (other parts from reference TRBV7-9 and TRBJ2-2): DTGVSQNPRHKITKRGQNVTFRCDPISEHNRLYWYRQTLGQGPEFLTYFQNEAQLEKSRLLSDRFSAERPKGSFSTLEIQRTEQGDSAMYLCASSLHYLTGELFFGEGSRLTVL.

J is TRBJ2-1 and V is TRBV2; 12 bases map to TRBD2. CDR3 length: 19 residues. The ends lost 0 bases at V and 0 bases at J; junction bases unmatched: 6. Looked up from germline, CDR1 is SNHLY and CDR2 is FYNNEI. The CDR3 nucleotides are TGTGCCAGCAGTGAAGCCAGGACTAGCGGGACCTCCTCCTACAATGAGCAGTTCTTC. Translated, it gives CASSEARTSGTSSYNEQFF.